Sequencing of this T cell receptor (beta chain) was carried out in a study of T-cell reconstitution after alpha-beta-depleted transplantation in children. General study results and limits: The authors attributed T-cell counts and diversity one year after transplant mostly to newly produced T cells. The origin of high day-60 TCRbeta diversity in some patients lay in surviving recipient T cells and thymic progenitors. Expanded clones from the graft, numbering several hundred, reportedly supplied alpha-beta T cells about two months after transplant.

Comment on this clonotype: Antigen specificity is unknown.

Germline lookup yields CDR1 SGHKS and CDR2 YYEKEE (reference sequence). This CDR3 has 11 amino acids. Trimming pared 7 bases from V and 5 bases from J, leaving 6 bases between. Unique molecular identifiers were incorporated when the TCRbeta library was constructed. TCRdb recomputed calls from the PCR reads with MiXCR, one row per CDR3 protein. The table lists 350,000 to 500,000 distinct CDR3 sequences, roughly 44% of them singletons. The sample consisted of PBMCs, taken before TCRalphabeta/CD19-depleted stem cell transplant. The source is a girl aged 2-10 years with aplastic anemia, due to receive a stem cell transplant. The rearrangement links TRBV5-5 to TRBJ2-2, with D possibly matching TRBD1 (5 bases). The CDR3 DNA reads TGTGCCAGCGACAGAACCGGGGAGCTGTTTTTT. Translating it yields CASDRTGELFF.